These 9 T cell receptor beta chains share one sample of origin, sequenced in a study of cytomegalovirus exposure and HLA in healthy donors. A multiplex PCR was run with 60 Vbeta primers and 13 Jbeta primers. Here immunoSEQ multiplex PCR was the method, and the copy in TCRdb shows in-frame clones only, minus some. The table has around 110,000 clones, roughly 71% seen once. The sequencing input was PBMCs. The source of these receptors is a male donor in good health and CMV-seropositive.

This clone was counted only a few times. The chain carries TRBV25-1 and TRBJ2-1, with 8 bases that match TRBD2. The germline CDR1 and CDR2 sequences are MGHDK and SYGVNS. This CDR3 is built from 15 residues. The ends lost 2 bases at V and 7 bases at J; junction bases unmatched: 7. The CDR3 DNA follows: TGTGCCAGCAGTGAAACGGCTAGCGGGTCTAATGAGCAGTTCTTC. Its translation is CASSETASGSNEQFF.

The rearrangement links TRBV7-2 to TRBJ2-1; TRBD2 agrees at 11 bases. Germline values: CDR1 SGHTA, CDR2 FQGNSA. CDR3 length: 16 amino acids. The junction had 11 bases not matched to a gene; V was cut back by 4 bases and J by 9 bases. The CDR3 nucleotides read TGTGCCAGCAGCTCTCAGAGTCTAGCGGGAGGAAGTGAGCAGTTCTTC. The encoded protein is CASSSQSLAGGSEQFF.

Comments on this clone: A read error may produce the germline difference seen at one junction end. J is TRBJ1-2 and V is TRBV25-1; D may be TRBD1 (6 bases). The CDR3 runs 15 residues. CDR1 MGHDK and CDR2 SYGVNS come from the germline V gene. Here the CDR3 DNA reads TGTGCCAGCAGTGAAGGCGGGGGGCGCGGCTATGGCTACCCCTTC. It specifies CASSEGGGRGYGYPF.

The J gene is TRBJ1-1, the V gene TRBV29-1, with TRBD1 matching over 7 bases. The J segment lost 1 base and the V segment lost 3 bases, leaving 2 bases of the junction unmatched. The CDR3 consists of 13 residues. CDR1 is SQVTM, CDR2 ANQGSEA, per germline. The CDR3 loop is CSVDWTGNTEAFF. The CDR3 DNA reads as TGCAGCGTTGATTGGACAGGGAACACTGAAGCTTTCTTT. Combining the CDR3 with reference TRBV29-1 and TRBJ1-1 gives the whole variable domain SAVISQKPSRDICQRGTSLTIQCQVDSQVTMMFWYRQQPGQSLTLIATANQGSEATYESGFVIDKFPISRPNLTFSTLTVSNMSPEDSSIYLCSVDWTGNTEAFFGQGTRLTVV.

This clone was observed a single time. The chain recombines TRBV7-8 with TRBJ2-2, with unresolved D. Germline assignment: CDR1 SGHVS and CDR2 FQNEAQ. This CDR3 has 16 residues. V gave up 0 bases and J gave up 0 bases, with 8 bases separating them. The CDR3 nucleotides read TGTGCCAGCAGCTTAGCTGTCAGGACGAACACCGGGGAGCTGTTTTTT. As protein: CASSLAVRTNTGELFF.

V usage is TRBV27 and J usage is TRBJ1-1; no firm D call. Per the germline V gene, CDR1 is MNHEY and CDR2 is SMNVEV (reference sequence). V lost 6 bases to trimming and J lost 4 bases, with 12 bases between them. There are 13 residues in the CDR3. The CDR3 DNA sequence: TGTGCCAGCAGGGCCGGGAGTCTCACTGAAGCTTTCTTT. This sequence encodes CASRAGSLTEAFF.

V and J are TRBV6-5 and TRBJ1-2; D not certain. CDR1 and CDR2 from the germline V gene are MNHEY and SVGAGI. The V end lost 4 bases, the J end lost 6 bases, and 18 bases lay between the germline ends. The CDR3 runs 15 residues. CDR3 DNA: TGTGCCAGCAGTTCCGGTCAAGGGAGGTCAGATGGCTACACCTTC. Translated: CASSSGQGRSDGYTF.

V and J are TRBV11-2 and TRBJ2-1; TRBD1 aligns across 10 bases. This CDR3 has 16 amino acids. Germline CDR1 and CDR2: SGHAT and FQNNGV. Unmatched junction bases numbered 5, after V lost 3 bases and J lost 3 bases. As DNA, the CDR3 is TGTGCCAGCAGCTTTCGTAGGGACAGGGGCTACAATGAGCAGTTCTTC. Protein: CASSFRRDRGYNEQFF.

The chain is built from TRBV7-2 and TRBJ1-5, with 9 nucleotides matching TRBD1. Germline V lookup: CDR1 SGHTA, CDR2 FQGNSA. There are 15 residues in the CDR3. V lost 5 bases to trimming and J lost 1 base; unmatched junction nucleotides: 3. In DNA, the CDR3 is TGTGCCAGCAGCGCAGACAGGGGGAGCAATCAGCCCCAGCATTTT. It codes for CASSADRGSNQPQHF.